Below are 26 T cell receptor beta chains sequenced from a single sample in a study of cytomegalovirus exposure and HLA in healthy donors. Researchers ran the PCR with 60 Vbeta and 13 Jbeta primers. This table comes from immunoSEQ multiplex PCR, and its TCRdb copy is limited to in-frame clones, with some not included. Here the sample spans about 190,000 clones, less than 85% being singletons. Specimen: PBMCs. The receptor set was obtained from a man in his thirties or forties in good health and CMV-seropositive.

The chain employs TRBV9 and TRBJ2-3, with 8 bases identical to TRBD2. The germline V gene encodes CDR1 SGDLS and CDR2 YYNGEE. The CDR3 totals 17 residues. With V trimmed by 0 bases and J by 4 bases, 10 bases remained unmatched. CDR3 bases: TGTGCCAGCAGCGTAGCCCCTCCGGGACTAGGGTCAGATACGCAGTATTTT. Translated, it gives CASSVAPPGLGSDTQYF.

The chain uses TRBV9 and TRBJ2-3; 12 bases align to TRBD2. Unmatched junction bases numbered 5, after V lost 9 bases and J lost 3 bases. Germline lookup yields CDR1 SGDLS and CDR2 YYNGEE. The CDR3 totals 14 residues. The CDR3, as DNA: TGTGCCACCGCGACTAGCGGGAGTACAGATACGCAGTATTTT. It yields the protein CATATSGSTDTQYF.

The chain recombines TRBV27 with TRBJ2-7; unclear D gene. The CDR3 loop spans 14 amino acids. Per germline, CDR1 MNHEY and CDR2 SMNVEV (reference sequence). The V end lost 4 bases, the J end lost 2 bases, and 12 bases lay between the germline ends. CDR3 in amino acids: CASSSPARTYEQYF. The CDR3, as DNA: TGTGCCAGCAGTTCCCCGGCTAGAACCTACGAGCAGTACTTC.

The chain uses TRBV4-1 and TRBJ2-7; TRBD2 aligns across 8 bases. The CDR3 covers 15 residues. The ends lost 2 bases at V and 3 bases at J; junction bases unmatched: 6. Per germline, CDR1 MGHRA and CDR2 YSYEKL. The CDR3 region is CASSQQLAEYYEQYF. DNA of the CDR3: TGCGCCAGCAGCCAACAACTAGCGGAGTACTACGAGCAGTACTTC.

The chain couples TRBV5-1 to TRBJ2-7; TRBD1 is a possible D gene (7 bases). The germline CDR1 and CDR2 sequences are SGHRS and YFSETQ. V was shortened by 0 bases and J by 9 bases, with 19 bases between the two germline ends. This CDR3 has 15 amino acids. CDR3 nucleotides: TGCGCCAGCAGCTTGGCCGGAGGGGGCTTCGGAGGGCAGTACTTC. As protein: CASSLAGGGFGGQYF.

The table lists this clone with a count of one. The chain employs TRBV4-2 and TRBJ2-7, with TRBD1 as a possible D gene (6 bases). The CDR3 length is 15 residues. Per the germline V gene, CDR1 is LGHNA and CDR2 is YNFKEQ. Trimming took 0 bases from V and 5 from J, leaving 14 bases between them. CDR3: CASSQEVTGWNEQYF. CDR3 coding DNA: TGTGCCAGCAGCCAAGAAGTTACAGGGTGGAACGAGCAGTACTTC.

This clone is a singleton in its sample. The V gene is TRBV7-9, the J gene TRBJ1-2; maybe TRBD1 (6 bases). V was pared by 5 bases and J by 4 bases, with 11 bases between. The CDR3 sequence is 13 residues long. Germline-derived CDR1 and CDR2 are SEHNR and FQNEAQ (reference sequence). CDR3: CASSPDRFYGYTF. CDR3 bases: TGTGCCAGCAGCCCGGACAGATTCTATGGCTACACCTTC.

The chain uses TRBV28 and TRBJ2-7; 10 positions agree with TRBD1. V was clipped by 7 bases and J by 2 bases; unmatched bases: 8. Germline CDR1 and CDR2: MDHEN and SYDVKM. The CDR3 is 15 amino acids. The CDR3 DNA reads as TGTGCCAGCAACACGGGAGGGACAGGGGCCTACGAGCAGTACTTC. As protein: CASNTGGTGAYEQYF.

V gene TRBV6-5 combines with J gene TRBJ2-7, with 7 bases that match TRBD1. CDR1 and CDR2 (germline): MNHEY, SVGAGI. The length of the CDR3 is 14 residues. The trim removed 5 bases at V and 2 bases at J, leaving 6 bases unmatched. CDR3 sequence reads: CASSDRAHPYEQYF. The CDR3 DNA reads as TGTGCCAGCAGTGACAGGGCGCACCCCTACGAGCAGTACTTC.

The rearrangement uses TRBV13 and TRBJ2-5; weak D call: TRBD2 (7 bases). V lost 4 bases and J 5 bases, leaving 14 bases between the germline ends. The CDR3 runs to 14 residues. The germline CDR1 and CDR2 sequences are PRHDT and FYEKMQ (reference sequence). CDR3 amino acids: CASSSGGGRETQYF. CDR3 DNA: TGTGCCAGCAGCTCGGGCGGGGGCCGGGAGACCCAGTACTTC.

The J gene is TRBJ1-1, the V gene TRBV4-2; D is unresolved. Trimming shortened V by 0 bases and J by 0 bases, and 8 bases separated the two germline ends. This CDR3 contains 15 residues. Germline CDR1 reads LGHNA; CDR2 reads YNFKEQ. The CDR3 DNA is TGTGCCAGCAGCCAAGATTACAGCATGAACACTGAAGCTTTCTTT. Translated: CASSQDYSMNTEAFF.

The V gene is TRBV5-4, the J gene TRBJ2-5; TRBD1 aligns across 9 bases. The J call may be wrong; the DNA end is better matched by TRBJ2-7. In germline, CDR1 is SGHNT, CDR2 YYREEE (reference sequence). The CDR3 loop spans 14 amino acids. The CDR3 region is CASSHKGQGYEQYF. CDR3 bases: TGTGCCAGCAGCCACAAAGGACAGGGGTACGAGCAGTACTTC.

The V gene is TRBV5-6, the J gene TRBJ1-5; TRBD1 might be the D (6 bases). CDR3 size: 15 residues. V shed 2 bases and J shed 4 bases, with 13 bases lying between them. Germline CDR1 and CDR2: SGHDT and YYEEEE. The CDR3 here is CASSFGLQGNQPQHF. The CDR3 nucleotides are TGTGCCAGCAGCTTCGGTTTACAGGGTAATCAGCCCCAGCATTTT.

The rearrangement joins TRBV7-3 to TRBJ2-7, with 9 bases fitting TRBD2. Germline CDR1 and CDR2: SGHTA and FQGTGA. Trimming cost V 3 bases and J 0 bases; bases outside gene matches: 12. This CDR3 has 18 residues. The CDR3 spells CASSFRPMVAGDSYEQYF. The CDR3 nucleotides are TGTGCCAGCAGCTTCCGGCCTATGGTAGCGGGAGACTCCTACGAGCAGTACTTC.

This chain links TRBV27 with TRBJ2-5, with a tentative D call TRBD1 (6 bases). CDR1 and CDR2 (germline): MNHEY, SMNVEV (reference sequence). The length of the CDR3 is 14 residues. Trimming left V 6 bases short and J 2 bases short, with 13 bases between. CDR3: CASSKPGTQETQYF. As DNA, the CDR3 is TGTGCCAGCAGCAAGCCCGGGACACAAGAGACCCAGTACTTC.

The chain recombines TRBV10-3 with TRBJ2-2; TRBD1 agrees at 7 bases. CDR3 length: 15 amino acids. Germline CDR1 and CDR2: ENHRY and SYGVKD. With V trimmed by 2 bases and J by 6 bases, 6 bases remained unmatched. CDR3 sequence (DNA): TGTGCCATCAGTGAGAGCCAGGGGGTCCCCGGGGAGCTGTTTTTT. Translation: CAISESQGVPGELFF.

This clone was observed once. The V gene is TRBV6-5, the J gene TRBJ1-1; D call uncertain. CDR3 size: 12 residues. From germline, CDR1 is MNHEY and CDR2 SVGAGI. Trimming took 2 bases from V and 8 from J, leaving 9 bases between them. As DNA, the CDR3 is TGTGCCAGCAGTTACCGGGGTCTAGAAGCTTTCTTT. This translates into CASSYRGLEAFF.

The chain uses TRBV19 and TRBJ2-7; D is perhaps TRBD1 (5 bases). Trimming cost V 4 bases and J 3 bases, with 16 bases left between them. Germline assignment: CDR1 LNHDA and CDR2 SQIVND (reference sequence). This CDR3 is 15 amino acids long. CDR3 sequence reads: CASSTRTSLYYEQYF. In DNA, the CDR3 is TGTGCCAGTAGTACCAGGACAAGCCTGTACTACGAGCAGTACTTC. Complete variable domain (other parts from reference TRBV19 and TRBJ2-7): DGGITQSPKYLFRKEGQNVTLSCEQNLNHDAMYWYRQDPGQGLRLIYYSQIVNDFQKGDIAEGYSVSREKKESFPLTVTSAQKNPTAFYLCASSTRTSLYYEQYFGPGTRLTVT.

This chain joins TRBV12-5 and TRBJ1-5, with TRBD1 as a possible D gene (6 bases). This CDR3 comprises 14 residues. Germline CDR1 is LGHNT and CDR2 is FRNRAP. Trimming stripped 6 bases from V and 6 bases from J, with 15 bases between. The CDR3 reads CASGKQGGRQPQHF. The CDR3, as DNA: TGTGCTAGTGGGAAACAGGGTGGTCGTCAGCCCCAGCATTTT.

This sequence joins TRBV7-2 and TRBJ2-5; maybe TRBD2 (5 bases). The germline CDR1 and CDR2 sequences are SGHTA and FQGNSA. CDR3 size: 15 residues. Deletions cut 2 bases from V and 7 bases from J, with 17 bases between. CDR3 bases: TGTGCCAGCAGCTTACCTGCCGCGGGCCTTCGGACCCAGTACTTC. Translated: CASSLPAAGLRTQYF.

The chain links TRBV7-8 to TRBJ1-5, with D tentatively TRBD1 (6 bases). Trimming took 5 bases from V and 0 from J, leaving 14 bases between them. Germline CDR1 reads SGHVS; CDR2 reads FQNEAQ. The CDR3 has 16 amino acids. CDR3 bases: TGTGCCAGCAGCGCACGACAGGACCTTAGCAATCAGCCCCAGCATTTT. Protein product: CASSARQDLSNQPQHF.

The chain recombines TRBV7-9 with TRBJ2-5, with D maybe TRBD2 (6 bases). This CDR3 comprises 14 residues. V lost 8 bases and J 1 base, leaving 14 bases between the germline ends. Germline CDR1 and CDR2: SEHNR and FQNEAQ (reference sequence). In DNA, the CDR3 is TGTGCCAGCGCCTTTAGCGGCACCCAAGAGACCCAGTACTTC. Its protein product is CASAFSGTQETQYF.

This clone was counted once. The genes are TRBV27 and TRBJ1-1; D is uncertain. Trimming left V 0 bases short and J 2 bases short, with 10 bases between. Per germline, CDR1 MNHEY and CDR2 SMNVEV (reference sequence). The CDR3 is 15 residues long. The DNA of the CDR3 is TGTGCCAGCAGTTTATCAGGAGGTTTCAACACTGAAGCTTTCTTT. Its protein product is CASSLSGGFNTEAFF.

This sequence joins TRBV28 and TRBJ2-3; weak D call: TRBD2 (6 bases). There are 14 residues in the CDR3. Germline CDR1 is MDHEN and CDR2 is SYDVKM. Trimming removed 3 bases from V and 4 bases from J, with 11 bases in between. This chain's CDR3 is CASSFAGGADTQYF. The CDR3 DNA reads TGTGCCAGCAGTTTTGCTGGAGGGGCAGATACGCAGTATTTT.

The rearrangement joins TRBV5-8 to TRBJ1-6, with a possible D match to TRBD1 (5 bases). Trimming removed 2 bases from V and 5 bases from J, with 17 bases in between. From germline, CDR1 is SGHTS and CDR2 YDEGEE. The length of the CDR3 is 17 residues. As DNA, the CDR3 is TGTGCCAGCAGCTTTACTAACGTGGGGCTAAATAATTCACCCCTCCACTTT. Translation: CASSFTNVGLNNSPLHF. Filled out from reference TRBV5-8 and TRBJ1-6, the complete variable domain reads EAGVTQSPTHLIKTRGQQATLRCSPISGHTSVYWYQQALGLGLQFLLWYDEGEERNRGNFPPRFSGRQFPNYSSELNVNALELEDSALYLCASSFTNVGLNNSPLHFGNGTRLTVT.

This chain uses TRBV7-9 with TRBJ2-3; 9 nucleotides line up with TRBD1. Per germline, CDR1 SEHNR and CDR2 FQNEAQ (reference sequence). J was trimmed by 4 bases and V by 1 base; bases with no gene match: 9. The CDR3 length is 17 residues. CDR3: CASSLVLRDREPDTQYF. For the CDR3, the DNA is TGTGCCAGCAGCTTAGTACTCCGGGACAGGGAGCCAGATACGCAGTATTTT. Complete variable domain (other parts from reference TRBV7-9 and TRBJ2-3): DTGVSQNPRHKITKRGQNVTFRCDPISEHNRLYWYRQTLGQGPEFLTYFQNEAQLEKSRLLSDRFSAERPKGSFSTLEIQRTEQGDSAMYLCASSLVLRDREPDTQYFGPGTRLTVL.